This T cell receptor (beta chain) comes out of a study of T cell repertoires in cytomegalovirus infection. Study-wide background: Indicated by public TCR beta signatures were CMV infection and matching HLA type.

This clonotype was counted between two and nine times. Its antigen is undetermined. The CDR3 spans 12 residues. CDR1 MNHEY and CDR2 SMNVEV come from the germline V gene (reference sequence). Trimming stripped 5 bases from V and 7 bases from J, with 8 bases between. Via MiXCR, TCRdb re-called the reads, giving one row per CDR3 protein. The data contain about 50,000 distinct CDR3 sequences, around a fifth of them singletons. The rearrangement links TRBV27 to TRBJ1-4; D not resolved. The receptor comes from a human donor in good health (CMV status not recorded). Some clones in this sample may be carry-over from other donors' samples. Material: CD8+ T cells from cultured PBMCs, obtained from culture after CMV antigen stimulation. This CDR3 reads CASSPDTEKLFF. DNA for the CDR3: TGTGCCAGCAGTCCAGACACTGAAAAACTGTTTTTT. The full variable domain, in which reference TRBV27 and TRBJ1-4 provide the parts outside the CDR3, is EAQVTQNPRYLITVTGKKLTVTCSQNMNHEYMSWYRQDPGLGLRQIYYSMNVEVTDKGDVPEGYKVSRKEKRNFPLILESPSPNQTSLYFCASSPDTEKLFFGSGTQLSVL.